The 8 T cell receptor beta chains listed next were all sequenced from one sample in a study of shared clonotypes between healthy human individuals. Measured with immunoSEQ multiplex PCR; TCRdb has only the in-frame clones, and not every one. This table has about 1 million clones, approximately 72% appearing once. The sequenced sample was memory CD4+ T cells sorted from blood. Specified subset: CD45RA-negative fraction. The receptors here all came from a man aged 18 to 29 in good health.

V is TRBV18 and J is TRBJ2-2; D tentatively fits TRBD1 or TRBD2 (5 bases each). The CDR3 is made up of 20 amino acids. With 3 bases removed from V and 0 bases from J, the gap between germline ends came to 23 bases. Germline CDR1 and CDR2: KGHSH and LQKENI. The CDR3 region has the DNA TGTGCCAGCTCACCCCGCCCCCCGGGACCACTACAGACGAACACCGGGGAGCTGTTTTTT. This gives the protein CASSPRPPGPLQTNTGELFF.

This clone was counted between two and nine times. A much larger clone is a single base away; this may be a read error. Additional DNA sequences in this sample encode the identical CDR3. J is TRBJ2-2 and V is TRBV7-9; D remains ambiguous. The CDR3 length is 12 residues. The V end lost 3 bases, the J end lost 1 base, and 0 bases lay between the germline ends. Germline V gene lookup returns CDR1 SEHNR and CDR2 FQNEAQ (reference sequence). The CDR3 reads CASSLNTGELFF. The DNA for the CDR3 is TGTGCCAGCAGCTTGAACACCGGGGAGCTGTTTTTT. Together with reference TRBV7-9 and TRBJ2-2, the CDR3 gives the full variable domain: DTGVSQNPRHKITKRGQNVTFRCDPISEHNRLYWYRQTLGQGPEFLTYFQNEAQLEKSRLLSDRFSAERPKGSFSTLEIQRTEQGDSAMYLCASSLNTGELFFGEGSRLTVL.

A word on this clone: Additional DNA sequences in this sample encode the identical CDR3. CDR3 loop: CASSLGNNYGYTF. The CDR3 DNA reads as TGTGCCAGCAGCTTAGGCAACAACTATGGCTACACCTTC. This sequence joins TRBV7-2 and TRBJ1-2; no clear D. Germline CDR1 SGHTA, CDR2 FQGNSA. The CDR3 loop spans 13 amino acids. The ends were cut back, 1 base at V and 2 bases at J, with 5 bases in the middle.

The sample holds one count of this clone. The V and J genes are TRBV29-1 and TRBJ2-5, with D perhaps given as TRBD1 or TRBD2 (6 bases each). The CDR3 consists of 12 residues. Germline-derived CDR1 and CDR2 are SQVTM and ANQGSEA. V lost 4 bases and J lost 4, with 10 bases in between. The CDR3 reads CSVVGGGETQYF. The DNA of the CDR3 is TGCAGCGTTGTCGGGGGCGGAGAGACCCAGTACTTC.

Note on this clone: The sample contains more than one DNA sequence encoding this CDR3. The chain is built from TRBV5-6 and TRBJ1-2; D gene uncertain. V lost 0 bases, J lost 4 bases, and 4 bases lay in between. The CDR3 extends over 12 amino acids. The germline V gene has CDR1 SGHDT and CDR2 YYEEEE. In nucleotides, the CDR3 is TGTGCCAGCAGCTTGGACAGCTATGGCTACACCTTC. Amino acid sequence: CASSLDSYGYTF.

This chain connects TRBV5-1 to TRBJ2-7; 11 nucleotides agree with TRBD1. The length of the CDR3 is 17 residues. The germline CDR1 and CDR2 sequences are SGHRS and YFSETQ. The trim removed 4 bases at V and 4 bases at J, leaving 13 bases unmatched. CDR3 amino acids: CASSPRSPGQGAYEQYF. CDR3 DNA sequence: TGCGCCAGCAGCCCCCGTTCCCCCGGACAGGGGGCTTACGAGCAGTACTTC.

The rearrangement links TRBV5-1 to TRBJ2-5; 10 nucleotides line up with TRBD2. The germline gives CDR1 SGHRS, CDR2 YFSETQ. The junction had 9 bases not matched to a gene; V was cut back by 6 bases and J by 7 bases. CDR3 length equals 14 residues. This chain's CDR3 is CASTRTSGAWTQYF. The CDR3 DNA sequence: TGCGCCAGCACCCGGACTAGCGGTGCCTGGACCCAGTACTTC.

This clone occurred once. V is TRBV20-1 and J is TRBJ2-3; no clear D gene. CDR1 is DFQATT and CDR2 is SNEGSKA in the germline V gene (reference sequence). V was trimmed by 6 bases and J by 8 bases, leaving 9 bases between them. This CDR3 comprises 10 residues. The CDR3 sequence: CSALLGTQYF. The CDR3 DNA sequence: TGCAGTGCCCTCCTAGGTACGCAGTATTTT.